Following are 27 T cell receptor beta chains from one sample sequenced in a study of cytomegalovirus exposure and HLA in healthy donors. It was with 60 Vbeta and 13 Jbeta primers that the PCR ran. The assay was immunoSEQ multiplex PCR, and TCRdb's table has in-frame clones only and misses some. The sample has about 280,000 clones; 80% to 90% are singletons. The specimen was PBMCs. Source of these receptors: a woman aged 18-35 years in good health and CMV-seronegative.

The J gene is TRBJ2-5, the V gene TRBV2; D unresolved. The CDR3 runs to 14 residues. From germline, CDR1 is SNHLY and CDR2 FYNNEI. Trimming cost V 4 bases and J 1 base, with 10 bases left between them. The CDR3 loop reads CASSVGGLQETQYF. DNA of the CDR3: TGTGCCAGCAGTGTAGGCGGTCTCCAAGAGACCCAGTACTTC.

CDR3 coding DNA: TGTGCCAGTAGTGGACAGGGAAGGAAACCGGACCCAAACTCCTACAATGAGCAGTTCTTC. Its translation is CASSGQGRKPDPNSYNEQFF. The V gene is TRBV19, the J gene TRBJ2-1; 8 bases match TRBD1. CDR3 length: 20 residues. With V trimmed by 5 bases and J by 0 bases, 18 bases remained unmatched. CDR1 is LNHDA, CDR2 SQIVND, per germline (reference sequence).

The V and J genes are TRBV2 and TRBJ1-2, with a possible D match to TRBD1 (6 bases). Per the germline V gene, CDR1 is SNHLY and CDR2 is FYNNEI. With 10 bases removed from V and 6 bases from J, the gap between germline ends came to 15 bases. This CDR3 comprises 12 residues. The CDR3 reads CATMRGGNGYTF. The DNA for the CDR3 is TGTGCCACTATGAGGGGGGGAAATGGCTACACCTTC.

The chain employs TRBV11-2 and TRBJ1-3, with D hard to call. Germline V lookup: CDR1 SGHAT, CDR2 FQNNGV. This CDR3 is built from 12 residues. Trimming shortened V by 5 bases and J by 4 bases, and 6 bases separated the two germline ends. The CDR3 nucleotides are TGTGCCAGCAGCCCCGTGGGAAACACCATATATTTT. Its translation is CASSPVGNTIYF. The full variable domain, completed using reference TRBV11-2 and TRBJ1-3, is EAGVAQSPRYKIIEKRQSVAFWCNPISGHATLYWYQQILGQGPKLLIQFQNNGVVDDSQLPKDRFSAERLKGVDSTLKIQPAKLEDSAVYLCASSPVGNTIYFGEGSWLTVV.

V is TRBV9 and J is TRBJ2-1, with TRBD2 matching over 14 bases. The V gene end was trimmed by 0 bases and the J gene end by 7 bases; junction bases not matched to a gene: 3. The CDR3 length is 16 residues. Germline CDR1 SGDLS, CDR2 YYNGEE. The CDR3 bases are TGTGCCAGCAGCGTAGGACTAGCGGGGGGGATGAATGAGCAGTTCTTC. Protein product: CASSVGLAGGMNEQFF.

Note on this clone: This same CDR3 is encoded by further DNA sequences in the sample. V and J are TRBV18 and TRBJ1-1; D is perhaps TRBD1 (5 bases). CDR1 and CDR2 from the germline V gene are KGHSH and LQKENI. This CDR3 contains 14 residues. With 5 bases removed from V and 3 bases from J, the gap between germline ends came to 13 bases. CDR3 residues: CASSADMGYTEAFF. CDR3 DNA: TGTGCCAGCTCAGCGGACATGGGGTACACTGAAGCTTTCTTT.

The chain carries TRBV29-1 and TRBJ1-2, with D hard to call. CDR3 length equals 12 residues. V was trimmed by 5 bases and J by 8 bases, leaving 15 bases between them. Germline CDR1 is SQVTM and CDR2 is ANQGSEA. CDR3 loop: CSVREDFRGYTF. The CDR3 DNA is TGCAGCGTTAGGGAGGACTTTCGAGGCTACACCTTC.

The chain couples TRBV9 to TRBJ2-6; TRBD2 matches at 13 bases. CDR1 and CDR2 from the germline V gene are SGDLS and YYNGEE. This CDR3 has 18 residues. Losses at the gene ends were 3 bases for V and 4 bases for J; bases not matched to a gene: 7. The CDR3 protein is CASSALTSGGPGANVLTF. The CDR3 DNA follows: TGTGCCAGCAGCGCGTTGACTAGCGGGGGGCCGGGGGCCAACGTCCTGACTTTC.

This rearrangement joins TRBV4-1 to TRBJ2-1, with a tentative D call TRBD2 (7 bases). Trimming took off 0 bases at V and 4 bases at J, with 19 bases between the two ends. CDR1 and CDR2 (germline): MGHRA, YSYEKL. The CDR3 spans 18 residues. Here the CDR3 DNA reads TGCGCCAGCAGCCAAGAGGTGTGGGAGGGGGGAACTTACAATGAGCAGTTCTTC. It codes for CASSQEVWEGGTYNEQFF.

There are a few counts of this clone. The CDR3 sequence is CASSVAGTSFEEQYF. The CDR3, as DNA: TGTGCCAGCAGCGTTGCCGGGACTAGCTTTGAGGAGCAGTACTTC. The chain recombines TRBV9 with TRBJ2-7, with TRBD2 matching over 9 bases. The CDR3 loop spans 15 amino acids. Germline CDR1 reads SGDLS; CDR2 reads YYNGEE. V shed 2 bases and J 7 bases; nucleotides not matched to a gene: 10.

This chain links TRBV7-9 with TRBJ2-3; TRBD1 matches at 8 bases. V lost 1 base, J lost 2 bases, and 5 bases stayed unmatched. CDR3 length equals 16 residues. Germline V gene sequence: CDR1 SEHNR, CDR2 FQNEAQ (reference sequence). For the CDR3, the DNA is TGTGCCAGCAGCTTAGGAGACAGGGGAGTCACAGATACGCAGTATTTT. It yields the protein CASSLGDRGVTDTQYF. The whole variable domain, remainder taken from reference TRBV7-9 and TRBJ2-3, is DTGVSQNPRHKITKRGQNVTFRCDPISEHNRLYWYRQTLGQGPEFLTYFQNEAQLEKSRLLSDRFSAERPKGSFSTLEIQRTEQGDSAMYLCASSLGDRGVTDTQYFGPGTRLTVL.

Here the CDR3 reads CASSYRGAGNYGYTF. The DNA of the CDR3 is TGTGCCAGCAGCTACAGGGGAGCGGGTAACTATGGCTACACCTTC. This chain uses TRBV5-4 with TRBJ1-2, with 7 bases matching TRBD1. The V and J ends lost 3 bases and 1 base, in that order; junction bases with no gene match: 6. In germline, CDR1 is SGHNT, CDR2 YYREEE (reference sequence). The CDR3 runs to 15 residues.

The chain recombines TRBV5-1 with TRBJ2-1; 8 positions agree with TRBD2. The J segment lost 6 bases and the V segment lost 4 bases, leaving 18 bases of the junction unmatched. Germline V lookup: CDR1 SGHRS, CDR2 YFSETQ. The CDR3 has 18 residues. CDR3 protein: CASSHPVISGGPGNEQFF. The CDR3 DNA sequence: TGCGCCAGCAGCCATCCCGTTATCTCGGGGGGGCCGGGCAATGAGCAGTTCTTC.

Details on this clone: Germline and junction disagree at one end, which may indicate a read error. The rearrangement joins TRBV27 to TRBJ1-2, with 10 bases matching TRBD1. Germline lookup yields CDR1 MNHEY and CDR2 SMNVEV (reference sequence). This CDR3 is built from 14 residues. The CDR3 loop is CASSGTGDYYGHTF. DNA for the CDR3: TGTGCCAGCAGTGGGACAGGGGATTACTATGGCCACACCTTC.

The CDR3 protein is CASSQDGPNTEAFF. The CDR3 DNA reads TGTGCCAGCAGCCAAGATGGGCCGAACACTGAAGCTTTCTTT. The chain carries TRBV4-2 and TRBJ1-1; D gene ambiguous. Germline loops: CDR1 LGHNA, CDR2 YNFKEQ. This CDR3 is 14 amino acids long. V was shortened by 0 bases and J by 1 base, with 6 bases between the two germline ends.

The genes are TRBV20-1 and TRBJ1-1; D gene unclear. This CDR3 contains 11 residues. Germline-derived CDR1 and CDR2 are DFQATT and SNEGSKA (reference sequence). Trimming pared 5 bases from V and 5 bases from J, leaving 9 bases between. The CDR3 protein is CSAAPRTEAFF. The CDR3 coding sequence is TGCAGTGCTGCCCCGAGGACTGAAGCTTTCTTT.

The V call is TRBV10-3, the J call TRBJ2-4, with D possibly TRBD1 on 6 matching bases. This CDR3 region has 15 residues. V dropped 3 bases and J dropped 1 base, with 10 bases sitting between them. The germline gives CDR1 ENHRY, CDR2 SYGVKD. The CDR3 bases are TGTGCCATCAGTGACTACAGGGTCGCCAAAAACATTCAGTACTTC. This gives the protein CAISDYRVAKNIQYF.

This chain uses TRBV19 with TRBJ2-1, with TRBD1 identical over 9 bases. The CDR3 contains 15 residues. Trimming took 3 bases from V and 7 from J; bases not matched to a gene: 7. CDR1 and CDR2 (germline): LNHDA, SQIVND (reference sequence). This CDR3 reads CASSIDRGILNEQFF. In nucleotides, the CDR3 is TGTGCCAGTAGTATTGACAGGGGGATCTTAAATGAGCAGTTCTTC.

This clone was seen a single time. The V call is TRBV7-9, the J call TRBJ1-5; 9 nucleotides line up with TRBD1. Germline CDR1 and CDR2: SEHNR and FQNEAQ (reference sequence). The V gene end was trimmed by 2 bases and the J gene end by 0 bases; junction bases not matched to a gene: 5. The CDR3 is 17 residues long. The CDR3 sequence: CASSLSRDRDSNQPQHF. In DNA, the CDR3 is TGTGCCAGCAGCTTATCACGGGACAGGGATAGCAATCAGCCCCAGCATTTT.

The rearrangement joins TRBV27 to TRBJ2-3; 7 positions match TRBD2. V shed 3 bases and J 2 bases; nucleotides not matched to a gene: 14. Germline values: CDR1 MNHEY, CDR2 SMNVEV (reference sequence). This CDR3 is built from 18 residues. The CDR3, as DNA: TGTGCCAGCAGTTTTTCCCCCCAAAAGCGGGGTTACACAGATACGCAGTATTTT. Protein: CASSFSPQKRGYTDTQYF.

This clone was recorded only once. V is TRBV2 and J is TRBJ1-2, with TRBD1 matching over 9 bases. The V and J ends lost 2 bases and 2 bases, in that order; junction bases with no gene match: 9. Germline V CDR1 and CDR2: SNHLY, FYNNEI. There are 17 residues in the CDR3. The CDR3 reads CASSERGTGWANYGYTF. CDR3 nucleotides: TGTGCCAGCAGTGAACGGGGGACAGGGTGGGCCAACTATGGCTACACCTTC.

CDR3 in amino acids: CASSPDRFISYEQYF. The DNA of the CDR3 is TGTGCCAGCAGCCCCGACAGGTTCATCTCCTACGAGCAGTACTTC. V gene TRBV7-8 combines with J gene TRBJ2-7, with D maybe TRBD1 (6 bases). The ends were cut back, 5 bases at V and 0 bases at J, with 14 bases in the middle. This CDR3 contains 15 residues. Germline CDR1 reads SGHVS; CDR2 reads FQNEAQ. The full variable domain, its missing parts supplied by reference TRBV7-8 and TRBJ2-7, is GAGVSQSPRYKVAKRGQDVALRCDPISGHVSLFWYQQALGQGPEFLTYFQNEAQLDKSGLPSDRFFAERPEGSVSTLKIQRTQQEDSAVYLCASSPDRFISYEQYFGPGTRLTVT.

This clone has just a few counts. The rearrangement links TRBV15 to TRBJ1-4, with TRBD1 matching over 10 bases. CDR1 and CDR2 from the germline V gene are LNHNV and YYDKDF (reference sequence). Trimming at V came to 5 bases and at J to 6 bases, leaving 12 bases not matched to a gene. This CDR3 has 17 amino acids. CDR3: CATSPDRGRSIYEKLFF. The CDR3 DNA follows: TGTGCCACCAGCCCAGACAGGGGGCGTTCAATCTATGAAAAACTGTTTTTT.

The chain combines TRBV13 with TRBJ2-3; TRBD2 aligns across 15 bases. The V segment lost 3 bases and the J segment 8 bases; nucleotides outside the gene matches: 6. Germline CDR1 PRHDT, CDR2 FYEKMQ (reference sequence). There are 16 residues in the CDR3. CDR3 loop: CASSLVGTSGGFTQYF. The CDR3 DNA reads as TGTGCCAGCAGCTTGGTGGGGACTAGCGGGGGGTTTACGCAGTATTTT. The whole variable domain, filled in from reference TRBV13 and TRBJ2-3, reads AAGVIQSPRHLIKEKRETATLKCYPIPRHDTVYWYQQGPGQDPQFLISFYEKMQSDKGSIPDRFSAQQFSDYHSELNMSSLELGDSALYFCASSLVGTSGGFTQYFGPGTRLTVL.

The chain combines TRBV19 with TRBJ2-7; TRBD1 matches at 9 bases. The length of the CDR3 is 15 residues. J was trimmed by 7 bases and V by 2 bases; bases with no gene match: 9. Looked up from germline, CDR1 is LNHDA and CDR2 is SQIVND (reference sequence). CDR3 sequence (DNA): TGTGCCAGTAGTATACCGGGACAGGGTTTCCGAGAGCAGTACTTC. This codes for CASSIPGQGFREQYF.

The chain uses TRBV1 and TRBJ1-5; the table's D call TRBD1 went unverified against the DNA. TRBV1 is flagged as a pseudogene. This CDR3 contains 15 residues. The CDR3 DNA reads TGCACCAGCAGGTATACAGGGTATAGCAATCAGCCCCAGCATTTT. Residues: CTSRYTGYSNQPQHF.

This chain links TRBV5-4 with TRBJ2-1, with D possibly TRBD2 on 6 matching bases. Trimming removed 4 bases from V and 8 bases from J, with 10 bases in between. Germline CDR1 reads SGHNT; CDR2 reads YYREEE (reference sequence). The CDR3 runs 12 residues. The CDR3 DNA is TGTGCCAGCAGCGAGACTAGTTATGAGCAGTTCTTC. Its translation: CASSETSYEQFF.